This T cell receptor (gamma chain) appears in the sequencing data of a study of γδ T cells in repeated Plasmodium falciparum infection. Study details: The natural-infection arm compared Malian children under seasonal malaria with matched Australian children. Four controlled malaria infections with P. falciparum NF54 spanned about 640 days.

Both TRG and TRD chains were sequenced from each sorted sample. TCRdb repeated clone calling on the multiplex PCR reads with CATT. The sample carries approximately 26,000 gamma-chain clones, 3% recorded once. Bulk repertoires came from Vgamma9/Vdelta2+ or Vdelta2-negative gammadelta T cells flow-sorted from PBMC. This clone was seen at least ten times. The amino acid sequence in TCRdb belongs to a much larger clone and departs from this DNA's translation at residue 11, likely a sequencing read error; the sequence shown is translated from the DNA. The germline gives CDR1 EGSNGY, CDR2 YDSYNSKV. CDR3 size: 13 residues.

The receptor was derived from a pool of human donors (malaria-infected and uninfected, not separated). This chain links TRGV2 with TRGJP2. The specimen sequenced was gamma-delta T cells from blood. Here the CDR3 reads CATWSSSDWIRTF. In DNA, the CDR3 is TGTGCCACCTGGAGTAGTAGTGATTGGATCAGGACGTTT.